The T cell receptor (beta chain) described here comes from a study of cytomegalovirus exposure and HLA in healthy donors. Study-wide findings and caveats: Per published reports, the classifier diagnosed cytomegalovirus status with high specificity and sensitivity. Follow-up analysis found HLA locus-dependent TCR association rates, highest for DRB1 and lowest for HLA-C. Some segments of the V type, notably TRBV6-2 and TRBV6-3, were excluded as indistinguishable.

In the case of this clone: Antigen unknown.

The PCR used 60 Vbeta and 13 Jbeta primers. Repertoires were generated with immunoSEQ multiplex PCR, while TCRdb's copy carries only in-frame clones and drops some. The profile covers about 150,000 clones, with 70% to 85% appearing a single time and 1.8% taken by the ten largest. The V end lost 0 bases, the J end lost 6 bases, and 14 bases lay between the germline ends. CDR3 length: 16 amino acids. CDR1 and CDR2 from the germline V gene are MGHRA and YSYEKL. The origin of this receptor is a man aged 40-55 years in good health and CMV-seronegative. J is TRBJ1-4 and V is TRBV4-1; tentative D call: TRBD1 (6 bases). Input material: PBMCs. The DNA of the CDR3 is TGCGCCAGCAGCCAAGAAGGGGGGGGAGGCGATGAAAAACTGTTTTTT. Encoded protein: CASSQEGGGGDEKLFF.